The 9 T cell receptor beta chains listed next were all sequenced from one sample in a study of cytomegalovirus exposure and HLA in healthy donors. A multiplex PCR was run with 60 Vbeta primers and 13 Jbeta primers. The protocol was immunoSEQ multiplex PCR, while the TCRdb copy is restricted to in-frame clones and leaves out a portion. Among about 180,000 clones listed, 75% to 85% were seen once. Sequenced material: PBMCs. These receptors all stem from a girl aged 2 to 10 in good health and CMV-seropositive.

V and J are TRBV10-3 and TRBJ2-5, with D maybe TRBD2 (6 bases). CDR1 is ENHRY and CDR2 is SYGVKD in the germline V gene. The ends were cut back, 9 bases at V and 1 base at J, with 12 bases in the middle. CDR3 length: 13 residues. The CDR3 spells CAIAGRSQETQYF. Written as DNA, the CDR3 is TGTGCCATAGCGGGCCGAAGCCAAGAGACCCAGTACTTC.

J is TRBJ2-7 and V is TRBV14, with D possibly being TRBD1 (5 bases). CDR1 and CDR2 from the germline V gene are SGHDN and FVKESK. There are 13 residues in the CDR3. V was cut by 1 base and J by 6 bases, with 10 bases left in between. The CDR3 sequence: CASSQVRGAEQYF. The CDR3 DNA reads TGTGCCAGCAGCCAAGTCCGTGGGGCCGAGCAGTACTTC. The full variable domain, its missing parts supplied by reference TRBV14 and TRBJ2-7, is EAGVTQFPSHSVIEKGQTVTLRCDPISGHDNLYWYRRVMGKEIKFLLHFVKESKQDESGMPNNRFLAERTGGTYSTLKVQPAELEDSGVYFCASSQVRGAEQYFGPGTRLTVT.

The chain employs TRBV14 and TRBJ1-3; no firm D call. CDR1 and CDR2 from the germline V gene are SGHDN and FVKESK. V lost 2 bases and J lost 0, with 5 bases in between. This CDR3 has 14 amino acids. CDR3 residues: CASSQYNSGNTIYF. CDR3 bases: TGTGCCAGCAGCCAATACAACTCTGGAAACACCATATATTTT.

The chain carries TRBV19 and TRBJ2-7; 7 bases are shared with TRBD1. J gave up 6 bases and V 10 bases, and 6 bases lay outside the gene matches. The germline V gene encodes CDR1 LNHDA and CDR2 SQIVND (reference sequence). The CDR3 loop spans 11 amino acids. Written as DNA, the CDR3 is TGTGCCATTTGGGGACAGACCGAGCAGTACTTC. It is translated as CAIWGQTEQYF.

The CDR3, as DNA: TGTGCCAGCAGCTTAACGGGACAGGCCACTGAAGCTTTCTTT. Protein sequence: CASSLTGQATEAFF. V and J are TRBV7-8 and TRBJ1-1, with 8 bases matching TRBD1. This CDR3 has 14 residues. V trimming: 2 bases; J trimming: 4 bases; junction bases outside the gene matches: 3. Per the germline V gene, CDR1 is SGHVS and CDR2 is FQNEAQ.

This clone was detected only once. J is TRBJ1-2 and V is TRBV5-6; no firm D call. The V gene lost 0 bases and the J gene lost 1 base, with 7 bases spanning the gap. Germline V gene lookup returns CDR1 SGHDT and CDR2 YYEEEE. The CDR3 has 14 residues. The CDR3 reads CASSLERINYGYTF. CDR3 nucleotides: TGTGCCAGCAGCTTGGAGAGGATTAACTATGGCTACACCTTC.

The genes are TRBV6-5 and TRBJ2-2, with 11 bases fitting TRBD2. From germline, CDR1 is MNHEY and CDR2 SVGAGI. The CDR3 runs to 14 residues. Trimming removed 4 bases from V and 6 bases from J; junction bases left unmatched: 1. In nucleotides, the CDR3 is TGTGCCAGCAGTTTGACTAGCGGGGCCGGGGAGCTGTTTTTT. This gives the protein CASSLTSGAGELFF.

The chain combines TRBV30 with TRBJ1-3; 7 bases line up with TRBD1. Germline loops: CDR1 GTSNPN, CDR2 SVGIG (reference sequence). J gave up 3 bases and V 3 bases, and 11 bases lay outside the gene matches. The length of the CDR3 is 16 residues. CDR3 bases: TGTGCCTGGAGGAGGGCAGGGGGTGGTATTGGAAACACCATATATTTT. Its protein is CAWRRAGGGIGNTIYF.

V is TRBV15 and J is TRBJ2-1, with 7 bases fitting TRBD2. The CDR3 sequence is 18 residues long. CDR1 and CDR2 (germline): LNHNV, YYDKDF (reference sequence). Trimming took 4 bases from V and 2 from J; bases not matched to a gene: 14. The CDR3 protein is CATSTGRGGTSAYNEQFF. CDR3 sequence (DNA): TGTGCCACCAGCACCGGAAGGGGTGGTACTAGCGCCTACAATGAGCAGTTCTTC.